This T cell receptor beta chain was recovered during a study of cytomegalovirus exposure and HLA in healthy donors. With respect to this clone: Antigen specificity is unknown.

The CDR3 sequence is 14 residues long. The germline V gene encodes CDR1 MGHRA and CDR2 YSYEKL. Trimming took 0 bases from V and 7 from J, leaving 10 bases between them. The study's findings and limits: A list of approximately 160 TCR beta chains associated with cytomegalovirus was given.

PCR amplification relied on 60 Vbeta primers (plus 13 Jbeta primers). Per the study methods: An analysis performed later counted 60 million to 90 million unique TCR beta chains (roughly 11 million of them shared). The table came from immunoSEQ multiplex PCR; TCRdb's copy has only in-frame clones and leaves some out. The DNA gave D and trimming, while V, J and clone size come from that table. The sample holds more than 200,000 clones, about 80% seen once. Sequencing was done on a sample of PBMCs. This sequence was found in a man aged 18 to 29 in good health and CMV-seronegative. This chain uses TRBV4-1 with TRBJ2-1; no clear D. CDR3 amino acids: CASSQDALVNEQFF. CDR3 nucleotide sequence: TGCGCCAGCAGCCAAGACGCTTTAGTGAATGAGCAGTTCTTC.